A selection of T cell receptor beta chains follows, all from one sample in a study of metastatic and nonmetastatic thyroid tumors. TCRdb reassembled clones from the PCR reads with MiXCR. Among about 30,000 clones listed, 4% to 5% were seen once. The sample was blood. These receptors came from a female donor with papillary thyroid cancer or a benign thyroid nodule (not recorded which). Some clones in this sample may be carry-over from other donors' samples. Both conserved end residues are part of each CDR3. D genes are given only for firm matches. Expanded clones get a size class; other rows say once, few or many, or leave the size out.

>TRBJ2-7|TRBD1|TRBV12-3/TRBV12-4|many
CASSFLMGQQSSYEQYF
TGTGCCAGCAGTTTCCTGATGGGACAGCAGAGCTCCTACGAGCAGTACTTC
>TRBJ2-1|.|TRBV6-2/TRBV6-3|few
CASSYNRHRYSYNEQFF
TGTGCCAGCAGTTATAACCGACATAGATACTCCTACAATGAGCAGTTCTTC
>TRBJ2-3|TRBD2|TRBV11-3|.
CASSLAGGPADTQYF
TGTGCCAGCAGCTTAGCGGGAGGGCCTGCAGATACGCAGTATTTT
>TRBJ2-1|TRBD2|TRBV7-2|few
CASSLGPGGRGGDEQFF
TGTGCCAGCAGCTTAGGACCTGGAGGGAGGGGTGGGGATGAGCAGTTCTTC
>TRBJ2-2|.|TRBV5-1|many
CASSLVVNTGELFF
TGCGCCAGCAGCTTGGTGGTGAACACCGGGGAGCTGTTTTTT
>TRBJ2-5|.|TRBV9|many
CASSVGASGRIETQYF
TGTGCCAGCAGCGTAGGGGCCAGCGGCCGGATAGAGACCCAGTACTTC
>TRBJ2-7|.|TRBV2|.
CASSDVVYEQYF
TGTGCCAGCAGTGACGTGGTGTACGAACAGTACTTC
>TRBJ2-7|.|TRBV20-1|many
CSAKGGRVHEQYF
TGCAGTGCTAAGGGGGGCCGAGTCCACGAGCAGTACTTC
>TRBJ2-3|TRBD2|TRBV6-1|medium-sized
CASIPGLAPNTQYF
TGTGCCAGCATCCCGGGACTAGCTCCCAATACGCAGTATTTT
>TRBJ2-1|.|TRBV20-1|few
CSARGGSSYNEQFF
TGCAGTGCTAGAGGGGGTAGCTCCTACAATGAGCAGTTCTTC
>TRBJ1-6|TRBD1|TRBV11-3|many
CASSLTAGTGDSPLHF
TGTGCCAGCAGCTTAACAGCCGGGACAGGGGACTCACCCCTCCACTTT
>TRBJ1-3|.|TRBV6-5|few
CASSDSSGNTIYF
TGTGCCAGCAGTGACTCCTCCGGAAACACCATATATTTT
>TRBJ1-4|.|TRBV20-1|few
CSAAGVRTNEKLFF
TGCAGTGCTGCGGGTGTTCGGACTAATGAAAAACTGTTTTTT
>TRBJ2-7|TRBD2|TRBV27|few
CASRPTSGRTAYEQYF
TGTGCCAGCAGACCGACTAGCGGGAGAACTGCCTACGAGCAGTACTTC
>TRBJ1-2|TRBD1|TRBV5-4|.
CASRAGTEDGYTF
TGTGCCAGCAGGGCCGGGACAGAGGATGGCTACACCTTC
>TRBJ1-3|TRBD1|TRBV20-1|many
CSALPGGIRGNTIYF
TGCAGTGCTCTTCCAGGGGGCATCCGTGGAAACACCATATATTTT
>TRBJ1-1|.|TRBV18|.
CASSPIASMNTEAFF
TGTGCCAGCTCACCAATCGCGAGCATGAACACTGAAGCTTTCTTT
>TRBJ2-2|.|TRBV2|.
CASSAERVNTGELFF
TGTGCCAGCAGTGCTGAGCGGGTGAACACCGGGGAGCTGTTTTTT
>TRBJ1-1|TRBD1|TRBV2|.
CANSQYGTVNTEAFF
TGTGCCAACAGTCAATATGGGACAGTGAACACTGAAGCTTTCTTT
>TRBJ1-1|.|TRBV19|many
CARLGPSSTEAFF
TGTGCCAGACTAGGCCCCAGTAGCACTGAAGCTTTCTTT
>TRBJ1-2|.|TRBV5-4|few
CASSLGGGGSNYGYTF
TGTGCCAGCAGCTTGGGGGGGGGGGGATCTAACTATGGCTACACCTTC
>TRBJ1-1|.|TRBV9|few
CASILGHVNTEAFF
TGTGCCAGCATCTTAGGACACGTGAACACTGAAGCTTTCTTT
>TRBJ1-5|.|TRBV6-4|few
CASSLDSNQPQHF
TGTGCCAGCAGTCTGGATAGCAATCAGCCCCAGCATTTT
>TRBJ2-7|TRBD2|TRBV20-1|many
CSATRLAGYEQYF
TGCAGTGCTACAAGACTAGCGGGATACGAGCAGTACTTC
>TRBJ2-5|TRBD1|TRBV24-1|many
CATSVRGLSGGLETQYF
TGTGCCACCAGTGTAAGGGGGTTGTCAGGGGGCTTAGAGACCCAGTACTTC
>TRBJ1-5|.|TRBV20-1|.
CSAIETTGMRNQPQHF
TGCAGCGCCATAGAGACAACAGGGATGAGGAATCAGCCCCAGCATTTT
>TRBJ1-1|.|TRBV6-5|.
CASSYEAGRAEAFF
TGTGCCAGCAGTTACGAAGCAGGAAGGGCTGAAGCTTTCTTT
>TRBJ2-1|.|TRBV12-3/TRBV12-4|.
CASSDLGGEQFF
TGTGCCAGCAGCGACTTGGGAGGTGAGCAGTTCTTC